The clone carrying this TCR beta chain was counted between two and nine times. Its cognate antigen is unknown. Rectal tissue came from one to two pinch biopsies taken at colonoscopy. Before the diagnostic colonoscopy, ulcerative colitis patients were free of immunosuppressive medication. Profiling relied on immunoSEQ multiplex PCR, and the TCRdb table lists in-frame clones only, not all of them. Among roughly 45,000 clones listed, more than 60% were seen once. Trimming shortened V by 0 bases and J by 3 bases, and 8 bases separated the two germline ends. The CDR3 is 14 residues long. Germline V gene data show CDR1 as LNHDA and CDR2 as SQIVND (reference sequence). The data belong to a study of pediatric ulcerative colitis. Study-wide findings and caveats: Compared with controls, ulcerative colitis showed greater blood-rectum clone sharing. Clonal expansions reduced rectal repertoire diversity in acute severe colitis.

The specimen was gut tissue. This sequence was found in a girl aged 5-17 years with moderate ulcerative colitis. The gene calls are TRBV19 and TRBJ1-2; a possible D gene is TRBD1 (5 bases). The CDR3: CASSIDGADYGYTF. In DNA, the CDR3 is TGTGCCAGTAGTATAGATGGGGCAGACTATGGCTACACCTTC.